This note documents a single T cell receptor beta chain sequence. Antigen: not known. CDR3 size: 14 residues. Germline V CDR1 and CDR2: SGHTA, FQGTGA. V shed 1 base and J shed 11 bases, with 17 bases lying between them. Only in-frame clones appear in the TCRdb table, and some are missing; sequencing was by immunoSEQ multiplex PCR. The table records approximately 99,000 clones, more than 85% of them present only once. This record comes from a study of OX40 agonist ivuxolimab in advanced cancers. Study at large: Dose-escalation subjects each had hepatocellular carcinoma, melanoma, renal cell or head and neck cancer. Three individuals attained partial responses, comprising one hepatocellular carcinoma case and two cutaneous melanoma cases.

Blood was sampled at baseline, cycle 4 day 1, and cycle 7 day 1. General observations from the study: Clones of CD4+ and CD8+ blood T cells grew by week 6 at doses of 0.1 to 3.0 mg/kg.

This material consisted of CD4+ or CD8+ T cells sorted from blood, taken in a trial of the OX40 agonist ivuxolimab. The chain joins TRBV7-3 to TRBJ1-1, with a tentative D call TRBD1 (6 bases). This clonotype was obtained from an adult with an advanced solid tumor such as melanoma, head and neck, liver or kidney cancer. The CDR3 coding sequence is TGTGCCAGCAGCTTAAGGCCGGAGGGGGGCCAGGCTTTCTTT. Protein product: CASSLRPEGGQAFF.